Below, 3 T cell receptor beta chains from the same sample are listed, as sequenced in a study of blood T cells in healthy people across ages. The authors ran a second PCR of roughly 6 to 11 cycles using a sample-barcoded 5' primer and a J-beta primer mix. TCRdb used MiXCR to reprocess the 5' RACE reads, holding one entry per CDR3 protein. The sample holds hundreds of thousands of distinct CDR3 sequences, roughly 50% seen once. Specimen: blood. The receptors were sampled from a man aged 60 to 69 in good health.

The count of this clonotype is one. The chain combines TRBV28 with TRBJ2-1, with D tentatively TRBD2 (6 bases). Germline assignment: CDR1 MDHEN and CDR2 SYDVKM. The V and J ends lost 1 base and 2 bases respectively, with 12 bases between them. This CDR3 is built from 16 residues. The CDR3 DNA reads as TGTGCCAGCAGTTTATATACGGGGGAGACCTACAATGAGCAGTTCTTC. It codes for CASSLYTGETYNEQFF.

Here the CDR3 DNA reads TGTGCCAGCAGGAGGACAGGTTTGGGGTCTGAGCAGTTCTTC. Residues: CASRRTGLGSEQFF. This chain links TRBV7-9 with TRBJ2-1; TRBD1 matches at 7 bases. CDR1 and CDR2 from the germline V gene are SEHNR and FQNEAQ (reference sequence). Germline trimming cut 6 bases from V and 9 bases from J; bases unmatched to any gene: 11. The length of the CDR3 is 14 residues. The whole variable domain, remainder taken from reference TRBV7-9 and TRBJ2-1, is DTGVSQNPRHKITKRGQNVTFRCDPISEHNRLYWYRQTLGQGPEFLTYFQNEAQLEKSRLLSDRFSAERPKGSFSTLEIQRTEQGDSAMYLCASRRTGLGSEQFFGPGTRLTVL.

Only one count was recorded for this clonotype. This sequence joins TRBV25-1 and TRBJ1-1; TRBD1 might be the D (5 bases). Germline V lookup: CDR1 MGHDK, CDR2 SYGVNS. The CDR3 is made up of 17 amino acids. V was shortened by 4 bases and J by 6 bases, with 24 bases between the two germline ends. The DNA for the CDR3 is TGTGCCAGCAGTGGCCCCCCAGGGAAGGAATTTCGGGCTGAAGCTTTCTTT. This encodes CASSGPPGKEFRAEAFF.